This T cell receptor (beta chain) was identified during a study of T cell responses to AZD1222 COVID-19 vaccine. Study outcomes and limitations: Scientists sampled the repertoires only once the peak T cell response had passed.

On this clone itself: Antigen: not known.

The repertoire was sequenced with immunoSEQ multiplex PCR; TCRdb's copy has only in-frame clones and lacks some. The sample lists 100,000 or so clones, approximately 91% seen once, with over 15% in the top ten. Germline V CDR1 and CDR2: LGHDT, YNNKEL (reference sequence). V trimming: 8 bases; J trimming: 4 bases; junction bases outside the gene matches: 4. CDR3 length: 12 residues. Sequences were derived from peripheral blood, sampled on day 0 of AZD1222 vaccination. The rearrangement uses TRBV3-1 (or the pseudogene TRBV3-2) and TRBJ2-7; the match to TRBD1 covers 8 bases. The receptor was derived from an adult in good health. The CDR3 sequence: CASRNRGYEQYF. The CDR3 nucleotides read TGTGCCAGCCGGAACAGGGGGTACGAGCAGTACTTC.